The clone carrying this T cell receptor (beta chain) turned up a few times. The antigen remains unidentified. The CDR3 spans 14 residues. V lost 1 base and J lost 4, with 11 bases in between. The V gene's germline CDR1 is SGHTA and CDR2 FQGNSA. This entry is derived from a study of cytomegalovirus exposure and HLA in healthy donors. Study observations and caveats: In an earlier analysis, productive rearrangement rates for most beta V segments clustered near 87% or 30%. Per a later analysis, about 17,000 TCR beta sequences showed association with HLA alleles at 0.05 false discovery rate. An apparent linkage of common viral pathogens to several of the most significant clusters emerged in a later analysis.

The PCR contained 60 Vbeta and 13 Jbeta primers. Sequencing used immunoSEQ multiplex PCR; TCRdb keeps in-frame clones, though not all of them. In the table there are 110,000 to 150,000 clones, around three quarters of which are singletons. The TCR was taken from a man aged 25 to 40 in good health and CMV-seronegative. The specimen was PBMCs. The chain combines TRBV7-2 with TRBJ2-7, with a tentative D call TRBD1 (6 bases). CDR3 residues: CASSLGLGGYEQYF. CDR3 DNA: TGTGCCAGCAGCTTAGGGCTAGGGGGATACGAGCAGTACTTC.